The 30 T cell receptor beta chains below all came from one sample that was sequenced in a study of siplizumab effects on memory and regulatory T cells. Profiling relied on immunoSEQ multiplex PCR, and the TCRdb table lists in-frame clones only, not all of them. The data hold about 100,000 clones, with more than 90% observed a single time. Sequencing was performed on CD4+ T cells sorted from blood. The receptors were gathered from a human donor in good health. Some clones in this sample may be carry-over from other donors' samples.

The chain couples TRBV11-2 to TRBJ2-7; TRBD1 matches at 11 bases. The CDR3 covers 15 residues. Trimming cost V 2 bases and J 5 bases; bases outside gene matches: 5. Germline V lookup: CDR1 SGHAT, CDR2 FQNNGV. The DNA of the CDR3 is TGTGCCAGCAGCTTAACGGGACAGGGGGTCCACGAGCAGTACTTC. Its protein product is CASSLTGQGVHEQYF.

The chain recombines TRBV5-4 with TRBJ2-3; 8 bases align to TRBD2. V lost 5 bases to trimming and J lost 1 base; unmatched junction nucleotides: 3. Per the germline V gene, CDR1 is SGHNT and CDR2 is YYREEE (reference sequence). This CDR3 comprises 14 residues. The CDR3 DNA is TGTGCCAGCAGAGGGACTAGGGGCACAGATACGCAGTATTTT. This codes for CASRGTRGTDTQYF.

The chain joins TRBV6-4 to TRBJ1-1, with 7 bases identical to TRBD1. Germline CDR1 and CDR2: MRHNA and SNTAGT. J gave up 6 bases and V 2 bases, and 3 bases lay outside the gene matches. This CDR3 has 13 residues. The CDR3 DNA sequence: TGTGCCAGCAGTGACGTACAGGGGTCTGAAGCTTTCTTT. Amino acids: CASSDVQGSEAFF.

The V and J genes are TRBV5-1 and TRBJ1-1, with D tentatively TRBD1 (6 bases). Trimming cost V 7 bases and J 1 base, with 14 bases left between them. The CDR3 runs 14 residues. CDR1 is SGHRS and CDR2 is YFSETQ in the germline V gene. Written as DNA, the CDR3 is TGCGCCAGCCATTGGGACACAACGAACACTGAAGCTTTCTTT. It yields the protein CASHWDTTNTEAFF.

The CDR3 nucleotides read TGTGCCATCAAAGGCGGCAGGGGGCAGGAGCAGTACTTC. Encoded protein: CAIKGGRGQEQYF. The chain is built from TRBV10-3 and TRBJ2-7; TRBD1 matches at 8 bases. Trimming at V came to 7 bases and at J to 7 bases, leaving 9 bases not matched to a gene. CDR1 and CDR2 (germline): ENHRY, SYGVKD. The CDR3 loop spans 13 amino acids.

This clone was picked up one time. V gene TRBV27 combines with J gene TRBJ1-6, with D perhaps TRBD1 (6 bases). CDR3 length equals 15 residues. The V end lost 7 bases, the J end lost 3 bases, and 13 bases lay between the germline ends. In germline, CDR1 is MNHEY, CDR2 SMNVEV (reference sequence). The CDR3 DNA reads as TGTGCCAGCACCAGCCAGACAGGCTATAATTCACCCCTCCACTTT. It yields the protein CASTSQTGYNSPLHF.

The V call is TRBV28, the J call TRBJ1-2; TRBD1 might be the D (5 bases). The CDR3 spans 13 residues. Looked up from germline, CDR1 is MDHEN and CDR2 is SYDVKM. The V gene lost 11 bases and the J gene lost 7 bases, with 20 bases spanning the gap. As DNA, the CDR3 is TGTGCCGTCAGGCCAGGAGGGGACTCTGGCTACACCTTC. This codes for CAVRPGGDSGYTF.

V and J are TRBV6-5 and TRBJ1-5, with D tentatively TRBD1 (5 bases). CDR1 and CDR2 from the germline V gene are MNHEY and SVGAGI. CDR3 length: 16 residues. Trimming removed 4 bases at V and 7 bases at J, with 20 bases between. The CDR3 protein is CASSLYRRSGRQPQHF. The CDR3 DNA reads TGTGCCAGCAGTTTGTACAGGAGATCTGGTAGGCAGCCCCAGCATTTT.

The V and J genes are TRBV6-1 and TRBJ2-5, with D uncertain. Per germline, CDR1 MNHNS and CDR2 SASEGT. Trimming pared 6 bases from V and 1 base from J, leaving 3 bases between. The CDR3 has 11 amino acids. The CDR3 nucleotides read TGTGCCAGCAGCCCCCAAGAGACCCAGTACTTC. It is translated as CASSPQETQYF.

J is TRBJ1-5 and V is TRBV6-5; D is undetermined. CDR3 length equals 14 residues. V lost 0 bases and J 6 bases, leaving 9 bases between the germline ends. CDR1 MNHEY and CDR2 SVGAGI come from the germline V gene. The CDR3 nucleotides read TGTGCCAGCAGTTACTCGCGGGGAAGTCAGCCCCAGCATTTT. It codes for CASSYSRGSQPQHF.

This chain joins TRBV2 and TRBJ2-7; 8 bases line up with TRBD2. The CDR3 runs 14 residues. Germline CDR1 and CDR2: SNHLY and FYNNEI. The J segment lost 7 bases and the V segment lost 6 bases, leaving 11 bases of the junction unmatched. CDR3 loop: CASRIGAGAGEQYF. CDR3 coding DNA: TGTGCCAGCAGAATTGGAGCGGGAGCGGGTGAGCAGTACTTC.

The chain links TRBV7-2 to TRBJ2-1; a weak D match, TRBD2 (7 bases). Germline CDR1 is SGHTA and CDR2 is FQGNSA. Trimming left V 8 bases short and J 10 bases short, with 18 bases between. CDR3 length: 13 amino acids. The CDR3 nucleotides read TGTGCCAGCGCAACTAGGGGGGGTAACGAGCAGTTCTTC. Protein product: CASATRGGNEQFF.

This chain joins TRBV5-1 and TRBJ2-2; 7 nucleotides agree with TRBD1. The CDR3 contains 15 residues. Germline trimming cut 0 bases from V and 1 base from J; bases unmatched to any gene: 0. CDR1 and CDR2 (germline): SGHRS, YFSETQ. The CDR3 DNA reads TGCGCCAGCAGCTTGGGACAGGGGAACACCGGGGAGCTGTTTTTT. Encoded protein: CASSLGQGNTGELFF.

This chain connects TRBV30 to TRBJ2-5; no definite D call. CDR3 size: 11 residues. Germline CDR1 GTSNPN, CDR2 SVGIG (reference sequence). With 4 bases removed from V and 1 base from J, the gap between germline ends came to 4 bases. CDR3 region: CAWTVQETQYF. In nucleotides, the CDR3 is TGTGCCTGGACCGTCCAAGAGACCCAGTACTTC.

This chain joins TRBV7-9 and TRBJ2-7; D ambiguous. This CDR3 comprises 11 residues. Between the trimmed V and J ends, which lost 4 bases and 2 bases, there was a span of 3 bases. Germline V gene lookup returns CDR1 SEHNR and CDR2 FQNEAQ (reference sequence). In DNA, the CDR3 is TGTGCCAGCAGCTCCACCTACGAGCAGTACTTC. Amino acids: CASSSTYEQYF.

J is TRBJ1-5 and V is TRBV27, with D possibly being TRBD1 (5 bases). The germline V and J ends were trimmed by 5 bases and 9 bases, with 26 bases remaining between them. Per the germline V gene, CDR1 is MNHEY and CDR2 is SMNVEV (reference sequence). The CDR3 spans 17 residues. The CDR3 spells CASSVTGAGALVLPQHF. The CDR3 bases are TGTGCCAGCAGTGTTACAGGCGCGGGAGCCCTTGTTTTGCCCCAGCATTTT.

This clone was seen a handful of times. V is TRBV2 and J is TRBJ2-5, with 7 bases that match TRBD1. CDR1 and CDR2 from the germline V gene are SNHLY and FYNNEI. CDR3 length equals 13 residues. V lost 7 bases and J lost 3; bases outside the gene matches: 5. CDR3 nucleotide sequence: TGTGCCAGCAAGAGGACAGGCGAAGAGACCCAGTACTTC. Translated, it gives CASKRTGEETQYF.

V usage is TRBV2 and J usage is TRBJ1-5; D perhaps matches TRBD1 (5 bases). The CDR3 has 15 residues. Germline loops: CDR1 SNHLY, CDR2 FYNNEI. Trimming took 2 bases from V and 1 from J, leaving 9 bases between them. CDR3 amino acids: CASSEQGQSNQPQHF. DNA of the CDR3: TGTGCCAGCAGTGAACAGGGTCAAAGCAATCAGCCCCAGCATTTT.

The J gene is TRBJ1-1, the V gene TRBV7-9; 7 nucleotides agree with TRBD1. The junction had 5 bases not matched to a gene; V was cut back by 0 bases and J by 7 bases. In germline, CDR1 is SEHNR, CDR2 FQNEAQ (reference sequence). This CDR3 contains 14 residues. CDR3 coding DNA: TGTGCCAGCAGCTTAGCCAGGGGGAAGGGTGAAGCTTTCTTT. It encodes CASSLARGKGEAFF.

The chain links TRBV6-6 to TRBJ2-7, with D uncertain. CDR1 MNHNY and CDR2 SVGAGI come from the germline V gene (reference sequence). The CDR3 loop spans 13 amino acids. The ends were cut back, 0 bases at V and 2 bases at J, with 5 bases in the middle. The CDR3 region is CASSYSMTYEQYF. DNA of the CDR3: TGTGCCAGCAGTTACTCGATGACCTACGAGCAGTACTTC.

The J gene is TRBJ2-7, the V gene TRBV19; weak D call: TRBD1 (5 bases). V was shortened by 2 bases and J by 1 base, with 9 bases between the two germline ends. This CDR3 contains 14 residues. The germline V gene has CDR1 LNHDA and CDR2 SQIVND (reference sequence). The DNA for the CDR3 is TGTGCCAGTAGTATAACAGGCAAATCCTACGAGCAGTACTTC. Protein sequence: CASSITGKSYEQYF.

The genes are TRBV19 and TRBJ2-7; the match to TRBD1 covers 11 bases. The CDR3 runs to 16 residues. In germline, CDR1 is LNHDA, CDR2 SQIVND (reference sequence). V trimming: 7 bases; J trimming: 1 base; junction bases outside the gene matches: 9. The CDR3 nucleotides read TGTGCCAGTACAACTTACGGGACAGGGGGGTCCTACGAGCAGTACTTC. It yields the protein CASTTYGTGGSYEQYF. The variable domain in full, with the rest retrieved from reference TRBV19 and TRBJ2-7, is DGGITQSPKYLFRKEGQNVTLSCEQNLNHDAMYWYRQDPGQGLRLIYYSQIVNDFQKGDIAEGYSVSREKKESFPLTVTSAQKNPTAFYLCASTTYGTGGSYEQYFGPGTRLTVT.

V is TRBV19 and J is TRBJ2-1; TRBD2 matches 10 bases. Trimming took 7 bases from V and 5 from J; bases not matched to a gene: 5. Germline CDR1 reads LNHDA; CDR2 reads SQIVND (reference sequence). The CDR3 consists of 14 residues. CDR3 coding DNA: TGTGCCAGTACTACTAGCGGGACGCACAATGAGCAGTTCTTC. Translating it yields CASTTSGTHNEQFF.

V is TRBV7-9 and J is TRBJ2-1, with 7 bases identical to TRBD2. Germline lookup yields CDR1 SEHNR and CDR2 FQNEAQ (reference sequence). The CDR3 has 15 amino acids. The trim removed 5 bases at V and 8 bases at J, leaving 12 bases unmatched. As DNA, the CDR3 is TGTGCCAGCAGCCCCGGACTAGGAATCCGTGATGAGCAGTTCTTC. Encoded protein: CASSPGLGIRDEQFF.

About this clone: Other DNA sequences in the sample encode the same CDR3. The chain uses TRBV7-8 and TRBJ2-7; D gene uncertain. Per germline, CDR1 SGHVS and CDR2 FQNEAQ. V lost 5 bases and J 6 bases, leaving 23 bases between the germline ends. The CDR3 length is 16 residues. CDR3 sequence reads: CASSPSGGRPRSEQYF. The CDR3 nucleotides are TGTGCCAGCAGCCCTTCGGGTGGGCGGCCGCGGAGCGAGCAGTACTTC.

The chain uses TRBV5-1 and TRBJ2-3, with 11 positions matching TRBD2. The CDR3 spans 16 residues. CDR1 and CDR2 from the germline V gene are SGHRS and YFSETQ. V shed 0 bases and J 4 bases; nucleotides not matched to a gene: 4. In DNA form, the CDR3 reads TGCGCCAGCAGCTTGGGCGGGACTAGCGGCCCAGATACGCAGTATTTT. It is translated as CASSLGGTSGPDTQYF.

The V gene is TRBV6-5, the J gene TRBJ2-7, with D uncertain. Germline V CDR1 and CDR2: MNHEY, SVGAGI. The CDR3 is 12 amino acids. Deletions cut 4 bases from V and 7 bases from J, with 11 bases between. The CDR3 DNA is TGTGCCAGCAGTTCGGTAGGGATGGAGCAGTACTTC. Translating gives CASSSVGMEQYF.

This chain links TRBV6-1 with TRBJ2-6; unclear D gene. This CDR3 comprises 15 residues. Germline values: CDR1 MNHNS, CDR2 SASEGT. V gave up 6 bases and J gave up 0 bases, with 9 bases separating them. CDR3 coding DNA: TGTGCCAGCAGCCTCTGGGGCTCTGGGGCCAACGTCCTGACTTTC. It is translated as CASSLWGSGANVLTF.

Here the CDR3 reads CASSGQGEAYTF. CDR3 in DNA: TGTGCCAGCAGTGGACAGGGTGAGGCCTACACCTTC. The chain recombines TRBV6-1 with TRBJ1-2; 7 nucleotides line up with TRBD1. With 4 bases clipped from V and 10 bases from J, the junction kept 6 bases outside the gene matches. This CDR3 has 12 residues. Germline V gene data show CDR1 as MNHNS and CDR2 as SASEGT.

This chain uses TRBV5-1 with TRBJ2-5; D possibly corresponds to TRBD1 (6 bases). Germline V lookup: CDR1 SGHRS, CDR2 YFSETQ. V gave up 5 bases and J gave up 6 bases, with 14 bases separating them. The length of the CDR3 is 13 residues. The CDR3 nucleotides read TGCGCCAGCAGTTGGGATCAGGGGCAGACCCAGTACTTC. As protein: CASSWDQGQTQYF.